These 24 T cell receptor beta chains originate from one sample sequenced in a study of response to subunit inactivated influenza vaccine. TCRdb processed the RT-PCR reads anew with MiXCR; each CDR3 protein has one entry. This sample has 530,000 or so distinct CDR3 sequences, with 12% found just once. The sequences come from PBMCs from blood, collected on the day of vaccination. These receptors all stem from a man aged 50-59 years who received an inactivated influenza vaccine.

The V and J genes are TRBV7-9 and TRBJ2-5; possibly TRBD1 for D (5 bases). CDR1 and CDR2 (germline): SEHNR, FQNEAQ (reference sequence). CDR3 length: 15 residues. V was trimmed by 5 bases and J by 4 bases, leaving 17 bases between them. CDR3 loop: CASSTGGRVAETQYF. CDR3 nucleotide sequence: TGTGCCAGCAGCACGGGCGGCAGGGTGGCAGAGACCCAGTACTTC.

This clonotype showed up just a few times. The CDR3 here is CSAEIIRGNYEQYF. The CDR3 region has the DNA TGCAGTGCCGAAATAATCAGGGGGAACTACGAGCAGTACTTC. The rearrangement joins TRBV20-1 to TRBJ2-7; 7 nucleotides line up with TRBD1. Germline lookup yields CDR1 DFQATT and CDR2 SNEGSKA (reference sequence). This CDR3 has 14 amino acids. V shed 6 bases and J 3 bases; nucleotides not matched to a gene: 11.

This clonotype was detected only a few times. The chain carries TRBV14 and TRBJ1-2, with D possibly matching TRBD1 (5 bases). Trimming stripped 0 bases from V and 8 bases from J, with 13 bases between. The length of the CDR3 is 14 residues. Germline CDR1 SGHDN, CDR2 FVKESK. CDR3 DNA sequence: TGTGCCAGCAGCCAAGAACGGCACCCAGGGGGCTACACCTTC. Protein sequence: CASSQERHPGGYTF.

There are a few counts of this clonotype. The chain couples TRBV11-2 to TRBJ1-4; a weak D match, TRBD1 (5 bases). V was cut by 5 bases and J by 8 bases, with 15 bases left in between. Germline V CDR1 and CDR2: SGHAT, FQNNGV. The CDR3 runs to 14 residues. DNA for the CDR3: TGTGCCAGCAGCCTCTGGGGGGGTGTGGAAAAACTGTTTTTT. Its translation: CASSLWGGVEKLFF.

This clonotype was counted at least ten times. The V and J genes are TRBV12-3 or TRBV12-4 and TRBJ1-4; D is undetermined. CDR3 length: 14 residues. Trimming pared 2 bases from V and 0 bases from J, leaving 4 bases between. The CDR3 is CASSLQATNEKLFF. Here the CDR3 DNA reads TGTGCCAGCAGTTTACAGGCAACTAATGAAAAACTGTTTTTT.

This clonotype was observed a few times. V is TRBV4-3 and J is TRBJ2-7; TRBD1 might be the D (6 bases). Germline CDR1 LGHNA, CDR2 YSLEER. Trimming cost V 0 bases and J 0 bases, with 12 bases left between them. The CDR3 has 16 residues. The DNA of the CDR3 is TGCGCCAGCAGCCAAGATCCGAGGGGGAGCTCCTACGAGCAGTACTTC. Amino acid sequence: CASSQDPRGSSYEQYF.

This CDR3 is CASSQERVRSGANVLTF. The CDR3, as DNA: TGCGCCAGCAGCCAAGAGAGGGTCCGCTCTGGGGCCAACGTCCTGACTTTC. The chain recombines TRBV4-3 with TRBJ2-6, with D tentatively TRBD2 (5 bases). In germline, CDR1 is LGHNA, CDR2 YSLEER. Trimming stripped 0 bases from V and 0 bases from J, with 9 bases between. The CDR3 consists of 17 residues.

This clonotype was counted only a few times. V and J are TRBV20-1 and TRBJ2-5; TRBD2 matches at 9 bases. The V and J ends lost 3 bases and 5 bases, in that order; junction bases with no gene match: 16. This CDR3 is 17 amino acids long. CDR1 is DFQATT and CDR2 is SNEGSKA in the germline V gene (reference sequence). As DNA, the CDR3 is TGCAGTGCTAGTCCCAGACAGGGCGGACTAGCGAGGGAGACCCAGTACTTC. Translated: CSASPRQGGLARETQYF.

The sample holds a few counts of this clonotype. The rearrangement uses TRBV3-1 and TRBJ2-7, with 9 positions matching TRBD2. Germline assignment: CDR1 LGHDT and CDR2 YNNKEL (reference sequence). Losses at the gene ends were 4 bases for V and 2 bases for J; bases not matched to a gene: 15. The CDR3 totals 18 residues. In nucleotides, the CDR3 is TGTGCCAGCAGCCCCTCCCCTATTAGACGCGGGAGGGCCTACGAGCAGTACTTC. Protein product: CASSPSPIRRGRAYEQYF.

The chain recombines TRBV5-5 with TRBJ1-3; D is uncertain. CDR1 SGHKS and CDR2 YYEKEE come from the germline V gene (reference sequence). The V gene lost 4 bases and the J gene lost 4 bases, with 15 bases spanning the gap. The CDR3 is 15 amino acids. CDR3 sequence reads: CASSNVKGSGNTIYF. CDR3 nucleotides: TGTGCCAGCAGCAATGTCAAGGGATCCGGAAACACCATATATTTT.

The chain uses TRBV20-1 and TRBJ2-5; the match to TRBD2 covers 14 bases. V lost 0 bases, J lost 5 bases, and 2 bases stayed unmatched. The CDR3 loop spans 15 amino acids. CDR1 is DFQATT and CDR2 is SNEGSKA in the germline V gene (reference sequence). The CDR3 reads CSAREGLAGVETQYF. As DNA, the CDR3 is TGCAGTGCTAGAGAGGGACTAGCGGGAGTGGAGACCCAGTACTTC.

This clonotype appeared a few times. As DNA, the CDR3 is TGTGCCAGCAGCTTAGATGGCGGGATCGATGAGCAGTTCTTC. Protein product: CASSLDGGIDEQFF. The chain couples TRBV7-9 to TRBJ2-1; D possibly corresponds to TRBD2 (6 bases). Trimming took off 1 base at V and 8 bases at J, with 12 bases between the two ends. Germline V CDR1 and CDR2: SEHNR, FQNEAQ (reference sequence). The CDR3 contains 14 residues.

This chain connects TRBV4-3 to TRBJ2-4; TRBD2 is a possible D gene (5 bases). The CDR3 totals 16 residues. Germline values: CDR1 LGHNA, CDR2 YSLEER. The V gene lost 0 bases and the J gene lost 2 bases, with 11 bases spanning the gap. CDR3 sequence reads: CASSQDGLRTKNIQYF. The CDR3 DNA reads as TGCGCCAGCAGCCAAGATGGACTTCGAACCAAAAACATTCAGTACTTC.

This clonotype has only a few counts. V usage is TRBV18 and J usage is TRBJ2-3, with no clear D. The CDR3 runs to 13 residues. In germline, CDR1 is KGHSH, CDR2 LQKENI. Trimming took 2 bases from V and 2 from J, leaving 5 bases between them. The CDR3 nucleotides read TGTGCCAGCTCACCATCTACCACAGATACGCAGTATTTT. Amino acids: CASSPSTTDTQYF.

The sample holds a few counts of this clonotype. This chain connects TRBV20-1 to TRBJ2-2; D is perhaps TRBD2 (6 bases). Trimming took off 5 bases at V and 2 bases at J, with 18 bases between the two ends. CDR3 length: 16 amino acids. CDR1 and CDR2 from the germline V gene are DFQATT and SNEGSKA (reference sequence). DNA for the CDR3: TGCAGTGCTTTTTCTAGTAAGCGGGTTAACACCGGGGAGCTGTTTTTT. This gives the protein CSAFSSKRVNTGELFF.

This rearrangement joins TRBV5-1 to TRBJ2-3; the D gene is possibly TRBD2 (6 bases). The CDR3 extends over 15 amino acids. Germline V gives CDR1 SGHRS, CDR2 YFSETQ. Trimming removed 3 bases at V and 2 bases at J, with 13 bases between. In DNA form, the CDR3 reads TGCGCCAGCAGCTCTTTAGCGGAGAACACAGATACGCAGTATTTT. Translating gives CASSSLAENTDTQYF. The whole variable domain, filled in from reference TRBV5-1 and TRBJ2-3, reads KAGVTQTPRYLIKTRGQQVTLSCSPISGHRSVSWYQQTPGQGLQFLFEYFSETQRNKGNFPGRFSGRQFSNSRSEMNVSTLELGDSALYLCASSSLAENTDTQYFGPGTRLTVL.

This clonotype was observed many times. The CDR3 nucleotides are TGTGCCAGCAGCCTACGACAGGGAAATGGAGAGACCCAGTACTTC. As protein: CASSLRQGNGETQYF. This chain uses TRBV7-9 with TRBJ2-5, with 7 bases identical to TRBD1. The CDR3 consists of 15 residues. With 5 bases clipped from V and 4 bases from J, the junction kept 10 bases outside the gene matches. From germline, CDR1 is SEHNR and CDR2 FQNEAQ (reference sequence). Looking up the rest from reference TRBV7-9 and TRBJ2-5 gives the full variable domain: DTGVSQNPRHKITKRGQNVTFRCDPISEHNRLYWYRQTLGQGPEFLTYFQNEAQLEKSRLLSDRFSAERPKGSFSTLEIQRTEQGDSAMYLCASSLRQGNGETQYFGPGTRLLVL.

This clonotype has only one observation. The junction departs from the called germline gene at one end, perhaps through a read error. V usage is TRBV20-1 and J usage is TRBJ2-5; 14 bases line up with TRBD2. Germline loops: CDR1 DFQATT, CDR2 SNEGSKA (reference sequence). This CDR3 has 15 amino acids. In nucleotides, the CDR3 is TGCAGTGCTAGTTTGGGACTAGCGGGAGCAGGGACCCAGCACTTC. It specifies CSASLGLAGAGTQHF.

To note about this clonotype: It may be a read error: a sequence one base away is much more abundant. The chain carries TRBV12-3 or TRBV12-4 and TRBJ2-2; tentatively, D is TRBD2 (5 bases). The CDR3 has 15 amino acids. Here the CDR3 reads CASSLQPVPTGEPFF. The CDR3 DNA sequence: TGTGCCAGCAGTTTACAACCCGTCCCCACCGGGGAGCCGTTTTTT.

Ten or more counts support this clonotype. CDR3 sequence reads: CASSQGLAGGFYNEQFF. The CDR3 region has the DNA TGCGCCAGCAGCCAGGGCCTAGCGGGGGGGTTTTACAATGAGCAGTTCTTC. The V and J genes are TRBV5-1 and TRBJ2-1; 12 bases line up with TRBD2. In germline, CDR1 is SGHRS, CDR2 YFSETQ. The CDR3 is made up of 17 amino acids. Trimming at V came to 4 bases and at J to 4 bases, leaving 9 bases not matched to a gene.

This clonotype has just a few counts. The CDR3 is CASRRDIRSYNSPLHF. Written as DNA, the CDR3 is TGTGCCAGCAGGCGGGACATTCGCTCCTATAATTCACCCCTCCACTTT. The chain combines TRBV6-1 with TRBJ1-6, with D maybe TRBD1 (6 bases). The germline V and J ends were trimmed by 6 bases and 0 bases, with 12 bases remaining between them. The CDR3 covers 16 residues. Germline CDR1 and CDR2: MNHNS and SASEGT.

This clonotype was counted a single time. This chain joins TRBV5-1 and TRBJ2-5; 8 nucleotides line up with TRBD2. V dropped 4 bases and J dropped 5; count of bases not matched to a gene: 13. Per germline, CDR1 SGHRS and CDR2 YFSETQ. This CDR3 comprises 16 residues. The CDR3 bases are TGCGCCAGCAGCGAACTCAGGACTAGCCGGGGGGAGACCCAGTACTTC. Translation gives CASSELRTSRGETQYF.

The chain carries TRBV7-2 and TRBJ1-1; maybe TRBD1 (5 bases). In germline, CDR1 is SGHTA, CDR2 FQGNSA. V was shortened by 5 bases and J by 2 bases, with 18 bases between the two germline ends. CDR3 length equals 16 residues. This CDR3 reads CASSHATGVANTEAFF. CDR3 in DNA: TGTGCCAGCAGCCACGCTACAGGTGTAGCTAACACTGAAGCTTTCTTT.

This clonotype was observed a handful of times. The chain is built from TRBV10-3 and TRBJ2-6; D is possibly TRBD2 (7 bases). V lost 3 bases to trimming and J lost 4 bases, with 19 bases between them. The CDR3 has 18 residues. Germline CDR1 is ENHRY and CDR2 is SYGVKD. For the CDR3, the DNA is TGTGCCATCAGTGAATGGGGGGGGCTAAAGTCAGGGGCCAACGTCCTGACTTTC. Protein: CAISEWGGLKSGANVLTF.